This passage covers 9 T cell receptor beta chains from one sample sequenced in a study of post-analysis software for immune sequencing data. Whole-study results and caveats: Five TRBV segments occurring more often in patients than controls included TRBV5-6, TRBV5-1 and TRBV20-1.

The TCR beta cDNA libraries contained unique molecular identifiers. TCRdb passed the PCR reads through MiXCR, listing each CDR3 protein once. The table includes roughly 410,000 distinct CDR3 sequences, around 33% detected once. Antigen specificity for these receptors is unknown. The sample consisted of blood. These receptors all stem from a girl between 5 and 17 years old with multiple sclerosis.

V is TRBV29-1 and J is TRBJ1-1, with 7 bases aligning to TRBD1. CDR3 length: 14 residues. The V gene's germline CDR1 is SQVTM and CDR2 ANQGSEA. The V gene end was trimmed by 3 bases and the J gene end by 1 base; junction bases not matched to a gene: 5. The DNA of the CDR3 is TGCAGCGTTGAGGCAGGGGGTGGGAACACTGAAGCTTTCTTT. Amino acid sequence: CSVEAGGGNTEAFF.

This chain links TRBV12-3 or TRBV12-4 with TRBJ2-5; 8 nucleotides line up with TRBD1. The V segment lost 4 bases and the J segment 2 bases; nucleotides outside the gene matches: 9. The CDR3 consists of 16 residues. CDR3 in amino acids: CASSSYGTGYQETQYF. As DNA, the CDR3 is TGTGCCAGCAGTTCGTACGGGACAGGTTATCAAGAGACCCAGTACTTC.

The V gene is TRBV5-1, the J gene TRBJ2-7; 12 bases map to TRBD2. The trim removed 3 bases at V and 3 bases at J, leaving 1 base unmatched. CDR3 length equals 14 residues. Germline V lookup: CDR1 SGHRS, CDR2 YFSETQ. The CDR3 is CASSSSGGDYEQYF. The DNA for the CDR3 is TGCGCCAGCAGCTCTAGCGGGGGGGACTACGAGCAGTACTTC.

This clonotype has more than one count but fewer than ten. The CDR3 nucleotides are TGTGCCAGCAGTTCCTGGGTAATTAATGAAAAACTGTTTTTT. This codes for CASSSWVINEKLFF. The rearrangement uses TRBV12-3 or TRBV12-4 and TRBJ1-4; no definite D call. Trimming left V 4 bases short and J 4 bases short, with 10 bases between. CDR3 length: 14 amino acids.

The genes are TRBV6-2 or TRBV6-3 and TRBJ2-5, with 12 bases aligning to TRBD1. There are 19 residues in the CDR3. In germline, CDR1 is MNHEY, CDR2 SVGEGT. With 0 bases clipped from V and 3 bases from J, the junction kept 11 bases outside the gene matches. The CDR3 DNA sequence: TGTGCCAGCAGTTACTCCCCCGGGACAGGGGGCTGGATGGAAGAGACCCAGTACTTC. Protein sequence: CASSYSPGTGGWMEETQYF.

V and J are TRBV14 and TRBJ2-7, with D perhaps matching TRBD1 (5 bases). Germline assignment: CDR1 SGHDN and CDR2 FVKESK. The V and J ends lost 1 base and 5 bases respectively, with 9 bases between them. This CDR3 has 13 amino acids. This CDR3 reads CASSQVGPDEQYF. DNA of the CDR3: TGTGCCAGCAGCCAAGTGGGGCCCGACGAGCAGTACTTC.

This clonotype was seen once. This chain joins TRBV3-1 and TRBJ2-1; D unclear. The CDR3 is 12 amino acids. The V end lost 2 bases, the J end lost 3 bases, and 2 bases lay between the germline ends. CDR1 and CDR2 (germline): LGHDT, YNNKEL (reference sequence). The CDR3 sequence is CASSQFYNEQFF. In DNA, the CDR3 is TGTGCCAGCAGCCAATTCTACAATGAGCAGTTCTTC.

The chain couples TRBV20-1 to TRBJ2-7; D is perhaps TRBD1 or TRBD2 (5 bases each). V was clipped by 6 bases and J by 0 bases, with 18 bases between them. This CDR3 has 15 residues. Per germline, CDR1 DFQATT and CDR2 SNEGSKA (reference sequence). CDR3: CSAGVEQASSYEQYF. The CDR3, as DNA: TGCAGTGCGGGGGTGGAGCAGGCCAGCTCCTACGAGCAGTACTTC.

In this sample, this clonotype turned up a few times. This chain uses TRBV11-2 with TRBJ2-3; TRBD2 matches at 12 bases. The junction had 8 bases not matched to a gene; V was cut back by 5 bases and J by 5 bases. Germline V lookup: CDR1 SGHAT, CDR2 FQNNGV. The CDR3 loop spans 16 amino acids. CDR3 region: CASSPRTSGDLDTQYF. CDR3 DNA sequence: TGTGCCAGCAGCCCACGGACTAGCGGGGATCTAGATACGCAGTATTTT.